This T cell receptor beta chain came from a study of early T cells in non-severe SARS-CoV-2 infection. Turning to the study itself: Chains were not paired, and sequencing was done on bulk RNA from unsorted whole blood.

Unique molecular identifiers (one per individual cDNA molecule) were attached. In TCRdb, the 5' RACE reads were re-called with MiXCR into one record per CDR3 protein. The sample includes 70,000 to 75,000 distinct CDR3 sequences, roughly an eighth of them seen just once. The ends were cut back, 4 bases at V and 1 base at J, with 10 bases in the middle. CDR3 size: 14 residues. In germline, CDR1 is LGHDT, CDR2 YNNKEL (reference sequence). Concerning this clonotype: What it recognizes is unknown.

Whole-study findings and limits: VDJdb matching skewed toward anti-spike CD8 responses, missing private and CD4 specificities.

The sequence derives from an adult who was a healthcare worker with PCR-confirmed SARS-CoV-2 infection or an uninfected control (not recorded which). The chain has TRBV3-1 and TRBJ2-5; no reliable D call. The sequencing input was whole blood. The CDR3 loop reads CASSPTQTQETQYF. The CDR3 coding sequence is TGTGCCAGCAGCCCGACGCAGACCCAAGAGACCCAGTACTTC.